Below, one T cell receptor (beta chain) is given with its context. Its matching antigen is unknown. This entry belongs to a study of glioma-infiltrating T cells. Study findings and constraints: CDR3 overlap between tissue and blood was very small. Gliomas, especially low-grade, showed above-expected tissue-blood divergence; non-neoplastic patients showed below.

The iRepertoire nested amplicon-rescue multiplex PCR amplified TCR alpha and beta CDR3s from RNA. One-step reverse transcription and amplification started from roughly 100-400 ng of tissue mRNA or PBMC total RNA. TCRdb analysed the multiplex PCR reads with MiXCR anew, one entry per CDR3 protein. The sample lists about 99,000 distinct CDR3 sequences; around 28% were seen once. There are 13 residues in the CDR3. Germline lookup yields CDR1 SGHTA and CDR2 FQGTGA. Trimming pared 2 bases from V and 6 bases from J, leaving 10 bases between. The sequence was obtained from a human donor with low-grade glioma or glioblastoma, undergoing nonglioma brain surgery, or in good health (not recorded which). Source material: glioma tissue, nonneoplastic brain tissue, or PBMCs (not recorded which). V is TRBV7-3 and J is TRBJ2-5; weak D call: TRBD1 (5 bases). This CDR3 is CASSLARAKTQYF. CDR3 in DNA: TGTGCCAGCAGCTTAGCCAGGGCAAAGACCCAGTACTTC.